This entry concerns a single T cell receptor beta chain. Its antigen is as yet unknown. Sequencing targeted expressed TCRB transcripts, as all isolated RNA had been reverse transcribed. There were 3.5 million or so reads on average in the naive, central memory and regulatory T cell samples. The table came from immunoSEQ multiplex PCR; TCRdb's copy has only in-frame clones and leaves some out. The sample includes fewer than 300,000 clones, around 20% of them seen just once. These data are taken from a study of beta chain features in type 1 diabetes. Study results and limitations: Sequencing of cDNA might inflate the share of cells that strongly express TCR. TCRB CDR3s from Type 1 diabetes patients were moderately but significantly shorter in all four CD4+ subsets.

The germline gives CDR1 MDHEN, CDR2 SYDVKM. The J segment lost 0 bases and the V segment lost 4 bases, leaving 3 bases of the junction unmatched. This CDR3 is 14 amino acids long. The rearrangement links TRBV28 to TRBJ2-7, with 7 bases identical to TRBD1. The receptor comes from a middle-aged woman with type 1 diabetes. The sequencing input was naive CD4+ T cells from blood. CDR3 in DNA: TGTGCCAGCAGTTCGGGACAGCCCTCCTACGAGCAGTACTTC. Translated, it gives CASSSGQPSYEQYF.